The next 9 T cell receptor beta chains were all read from a single sample in a study of blood T cell repertoires in COVID-19. Assay: immunoSEQ multiplex PCR; the TCRdb copy retains only in-frame clones and omits some. This repertoire shows some 390,000 clones, 75% to 90% found once; its top ten account for roughly 1.1%. The sequencing input was PBMCs or T cells enriched from blood (not recorded which). The receptors originated from a man aged 25 to 40 who had recovered from COVID-19.

The chain is built from TRBV19 and TRBJ1-4; 9 nucleotides line up with TRBD1. V was pared by 5 bases and J by 11 bases, with 6 bases of the junction left unmatched. CDR3 length equals 13 residues. Germline loops: CDR1 LNHDA, CDR2 SQIVND (reference sequence). The CDR3 protein is CASSARDRVKLFF. The CDR3, as DNA: TGTGCCAGTAGTGCCCGGGACAGGGTGAAACTGTTTTTT.

CDR3 residues: CASSARTPNTEAFF. The CDR3 coding sequence is TGTGCCAGCAGTGCTCGCACACCGAACACTGAAGCTTTCTTT. The J gene is TRBJ1-1, the V gene TRBV6-4; D gene unclear. CDR1 is MRHNA, CDR2 SNTAGT, per germline. V was pared by 4 bases and J by 1 base, with 10 bases between. The CDR3 has 14 residues.

The V and J genes are TRBV6-1 and TRBJ1-4; TRBD1 is a possible D gene (6 bases). Deletions cut 1 base from V and 1 base from J, with 13 bases between. Germline CDR1 and CDR2: MNHNS and SASEGT. The CDR3 sequence is 17 residues long. For the CDR3, the DNA is TGTGCCAGCAGTGAAGGCAGGGGTTTTCGAACTAATGAAAAACTGTTTTTT. Its protein is CASSEGRGFRTNEKLFF.

The chain joins TRBV5-6 to TRBJ2-5; 9 bases map to TRBD1. CDR1 and CDR2 from the germline V gene are SGHDT and YYEEEE. The CDR3 is made up of 14 amino acids. V trimming: 3 bases; J trimming: 5 bases; junction bases outside the gene matches: 5. The CDR3: CASSYGTGKETQYF. In nucleotides, the CDR3 is TGTGCCAGCAGCTATGGGACAGGGAAGGAGACCCAGTACTTC.

The rearrangement joins TRBV13 to TRBJ1-6; D is ambiguous. V was trimmed by 4 bases and J by 7 bases, leaving 11 bases between them. CDR3 size: 14 residues. The V gene's germline CDR1 is PRHDT and CDR2 FYEKMQ (reference sequence). The CDR3 nucleotides are TGTGCCAGCAGCTCCCGGGAACGAAATTCACCCCTCCACTTT. This translates into CASSSRERNSPLHF.

This chain uses TRBV28 with TRBJ2-7, with 7 nucleotides matching TRBD2. This CDR3 has 15 amino acids. The ends lost 4 bases at V and 6 bases at J; junction bases unmatched: 12. CDR1 MDHEN and CDR2 SYDVKM come from the germline V gene. The CDR3: CASSSGDGGRSEQYF. The CDR3 nucleotides read TGTGCCAGCAGTTCCGGGGACGGGGGGAGGTCCGAGCAGTACTTC.

The chain joins TRBV28 to TRBJ1-4; D gene ambiguous. V gave up 1 base and J gave up 0 bases, with 6 bases separating them. The germline gives CDR1 MDHEN, CDR2 SYDVKM. The CDR3 spans 15 residues. The CDR3 spells CASSLYAATNEKLFF. For the CDR3, the DNA is TGTGCCAGCAGTTTATACGCGGCAACTAATGAAAAACTGTTTTTT. The whole variable domain, remainder taken from reference TRBV28 and TRBJ1-4, is DVKVTQSSRYLVKRTGEKVFLECVQDMDHENMFWYRQDPGLGLRLIYFSYDVKMKEKGDIPEGYSVSREKKERFSLILESASTNQTSMYLCASSLYAATNEKLFFGSGTQLSVL.

This chain connects TRBV5-4 to TRBJ1-5; no reliable D call. The germline V and J ends were trimmed by 0 bases and 6 bases, with 7 bases remaining between them. The CDR3 is 13 amino acids. The germline gives CDR1 SGHNT, CDR2 YYREEE (reference sequence). In DNA form, the CDR3 reads TGTGCCAGCAGCTTGGCGGGGAGTCAGCCCCAGCATTTT. Protein sequence: CASSLAGSQPQHF. The variable domain in full, with the rest retrieved from reference TRBV5-4 and TRBJ1-5, is ETGVTQSPTHLIKTRGQQVTLRCSSQSGHNTVSWYQQALGQGPQFIFQYYREEENGRGNFPPRFSGLQFPNYSSELNVNALELDDSALYLCASSLAGSQPQHFGDGTRLSIL.

The genes are TRBV19 and TRBJ1-5; 7 nucleotides match TRBD1. CDR1 is LNHDA, CDR2 SQIVND, per germline (reference sequence). The V and J ends lost 1 base and 3 bases, in that order; junction bases with no gene match: 6. The CDR3 covers 16 residues. CDR3 DNA: TGTGCCAGTAGTATAGGCCGGGACAGAATCAATCAGCCCCAGCATTTT. Its protein is CASSIGRDRINQPQHF.